This T cell receptor (beta chain) comes out of a study of T cells after somatic rescue of genetic block. Generated by immunoSEQ multiplex PCR, the TCRdb table keeps only in-frame clones and is missing some. The profile shows about 68,000 clones, roughly 92% of them singletons. The CDR3 is 16 amino acids. The germline V gene encodes CDR1 PRHDT and CDR2 FYEKMQ (reference sequence). Germline trimming cut 0 bases from V and 4 bases from J; bases unmatched to any gene: 6. This TCR was sampled from a man in his forties or fifties. The J gene is TRBJ2-5, the V gene TRBV13; 9 bases line up with TRBD2. The material sequenced was peripheral blood mononuclear cells (PBMCs). CDR3 coding DNA: TGTGCCAGCAGCTTAGGAGGGACTAGCTCCCGAGAGACCCAGTACTTC. Amino acids: CASSLGGTSSRETQYF.